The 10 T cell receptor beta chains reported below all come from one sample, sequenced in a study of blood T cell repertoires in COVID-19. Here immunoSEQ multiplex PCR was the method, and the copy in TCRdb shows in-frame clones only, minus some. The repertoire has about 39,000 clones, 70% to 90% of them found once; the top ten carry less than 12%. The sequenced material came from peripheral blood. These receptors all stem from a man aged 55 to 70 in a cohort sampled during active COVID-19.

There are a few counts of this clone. CDR3 region: CASSSEGGRYYEQYF. CDR3 DNA sequence: TGTGCCAGTAGCTCTGAGGGGGGGCGCTACTACGAGCAGTACTTC. This chain joins TRBV19 and TRBJ2-7; the D gene is possibly TRBD2 (7 bases). CDR1 and CDR2 (germline): LNHDA, SQIVND (reference sequence). The CDR3 has 15 amino acids. V was clipped by 6 bases and J by 3 bases, with 18 bases between them.

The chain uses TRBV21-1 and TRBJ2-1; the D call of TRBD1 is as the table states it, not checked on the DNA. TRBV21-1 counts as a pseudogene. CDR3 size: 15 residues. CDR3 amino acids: CASIHTGTTYNEQFF. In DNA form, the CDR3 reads TGTGCCAGCATACATACAGGGACCACGTACAATGAGCAGTTCTTC.

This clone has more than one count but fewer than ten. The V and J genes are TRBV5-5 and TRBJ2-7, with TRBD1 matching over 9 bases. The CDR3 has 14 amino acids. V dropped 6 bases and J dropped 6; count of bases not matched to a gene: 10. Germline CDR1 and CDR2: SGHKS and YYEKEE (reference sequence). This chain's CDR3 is CASTGAGQGTEQYF. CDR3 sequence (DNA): TGTGCCAGCACCGGGGCGGGACAGGGTACCGAGCAGTACTTC.

CDR3: CASSRTSGSSYEQYF. DNA for the CDR3: TGTGCCAGCAGCCGGACTAGCGGGAGCTCCTACGAGCAGTACTTC. The rearrangement links TRBV7-2 to TRBJ2-7; 13 bases map to TRBD2. CDR3 length: 15 amino acids. V was clipped by 5 bases and J by 0 bases; unmatched bases: 1. CDR1 is SGHTA, CDR2 FQGNSA, per germline.

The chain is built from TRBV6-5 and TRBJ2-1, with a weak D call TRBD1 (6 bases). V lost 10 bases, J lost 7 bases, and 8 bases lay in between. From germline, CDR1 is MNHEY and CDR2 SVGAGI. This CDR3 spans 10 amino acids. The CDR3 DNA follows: TGTGCCAAGAGGGGGAATGAGCAGTTCTTC. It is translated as CAKRGNEQFF.

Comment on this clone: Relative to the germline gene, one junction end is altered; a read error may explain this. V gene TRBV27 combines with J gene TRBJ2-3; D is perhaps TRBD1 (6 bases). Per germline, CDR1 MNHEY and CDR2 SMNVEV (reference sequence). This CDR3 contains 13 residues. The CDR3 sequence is CASRSLTGFDAHF. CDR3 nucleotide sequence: TGTGCCAGCAGATCCCTTACAGGGTTCGATGCCCATTTT.

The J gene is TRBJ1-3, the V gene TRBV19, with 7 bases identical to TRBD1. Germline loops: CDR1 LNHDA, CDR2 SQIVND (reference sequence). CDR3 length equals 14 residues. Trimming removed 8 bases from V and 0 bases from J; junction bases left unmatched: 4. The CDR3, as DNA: TGTGCCAGTCTAACAGGGGCCTCTGGAAACACCATATATTTT. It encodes CASLTGASGNTIYF.

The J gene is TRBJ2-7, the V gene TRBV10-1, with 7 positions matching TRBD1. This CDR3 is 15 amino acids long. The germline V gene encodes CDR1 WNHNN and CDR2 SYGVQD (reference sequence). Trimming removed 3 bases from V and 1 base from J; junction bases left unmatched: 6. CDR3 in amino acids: CASSERTGTSYEQYF. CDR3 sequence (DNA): TGCGCCAGCAGTGAACGGACAGGTACATCCTACGAGCAGTACTTC.

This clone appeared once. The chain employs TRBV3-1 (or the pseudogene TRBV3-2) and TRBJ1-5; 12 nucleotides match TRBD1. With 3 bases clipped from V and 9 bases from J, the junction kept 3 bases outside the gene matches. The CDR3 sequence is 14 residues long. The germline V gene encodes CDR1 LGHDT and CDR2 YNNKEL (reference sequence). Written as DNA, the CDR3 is TGTGCCAGCAGCCATGGGACAGGGGGCAGGCCCCAGCATTTT. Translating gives CASSHGTGGRPQHF.

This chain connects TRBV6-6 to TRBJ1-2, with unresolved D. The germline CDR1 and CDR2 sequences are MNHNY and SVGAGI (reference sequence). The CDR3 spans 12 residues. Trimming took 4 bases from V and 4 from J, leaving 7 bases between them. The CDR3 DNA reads TGTGCCAGCAGTTCGGAGGTCTATGGCTACACCTTC. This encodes CASSSEVYGYTF.